This T cell receptor beta chain appears in the sequencing data of a study of cytomegalovirus exposure and HLA in healthy donors. Measured with immunoSEQ multiplex PCR; TCRdb has only the in-frame clones, and not every one. The data contain 150,000 or so clones, around nine tenths of them seen just once; the ten biggest clones take up 1.4%. CDR1 and CDR2 (germline): SGHNT, YENEEA. The ends lost 3 bases at V and 3 bases at J; junction bases unmatched: 1. This CDR3 region has 13 residues. The source of this sequence is a woman under 40 in good health and CMV-seronegative. The chain is built from TRBV11-3 and TRBJ2-7, with 8 positions matching TRBD2. Sequencing input: PBMCs. CDR3 DNA: TGTGCCAGCAGCTTGCGGGGGGACTACGAGCAGTACTTC. This codes for CASSLRGDYEQYF.